This passage covers 20 T cell receptor beta chains from one sample sequenced in a study of cytomegalovirus exposure and HLA in healthy donors. Primers: 60 Vbeta forward and 13 Jbeta reverse. Assay used: immunoSEQ multiplex PCR; TCRdb lists only in-frame clones, some missing. The repertoire holds under 200,000 clones, with roughly 70% as singletons. Sequencing was performed on PBMCs. These receptors were obtained from a woman in her 40s in good health and CMV-seropositive.

V is TRBV27 and J is TRBJ2-3; TRBD1 is a possible D gene (6 bases). Trimming removed 5 bases from V and 6 bases from J, with 9 bases in between. The CDR3 extends over 12 amino acids. Germline V gene lookup returns CDR1 MNHEY and CDR2 SMNVEV (reference sequence). CDR3 amino acids: CASSAGQDTQYF. In DNA, the CDR3 is TGTGCCAGCAGTGCAGGACAGGATACGCAGTATTTT.

The V gene is TRBV27, the J gene TRBJ2-7; possible D gene TRBD1, 5 bases. CDR1 and CDR2 from the germline V gene are MNHEY and SMNVEV (reference sequence). The CDR3 sequence is 14 residues long. The V gene lost 2 bases and the J gene lost 0 bases, with 8 bases spanning the gap. The CDR3 reads CASSLVQGSYEQYF. DNA of the CDR3: TGTGCCAGCAGTTTAGTGCAGGGCTCCTACGAGCAGTACTTC.

The sample holds a few counts of this clone. The chain links TRBV7-2 to TRBJ2-2; 9 nucleotides agree with TRBD1. Germline V CDR1 and CDR2: SGHTA, FQGNSA. V lost 8 bases to trimming and J lost 5 bases; unmatched junction nucleotides: 9. This CDR3 comprises 15 residues. The CDR3 region has the DNA TGTGCCAGCGGACGGTGGACAGGGGATACCGGGGAGCTGTTTTTT. Translation gives CASGRWTGDTGELFF.

This sequence joins TRBV28 and TRBJ2-7, with D possibly TRBD1 on 5 matching bases. Germline V gives CDR1 MDHEN, CDR2 SYDVKM. The V end was cut by 2 bases, the J end by 3 bases, with 14 bases between. CDR3 size: 15 residues. As DNA, the CDR3 is TGTGCCAGCAGTTTAGGTGGCCAGGGCGACTACGAGCAGTACTTC. Translating it yields CASSLGGQGDYEQYF. The full variable domain, its missing parts supplied by reference TRBV28 and TRBJ2-7, is DVKVTQSSRYLVKRTGEKVFLECVQDMDHENMFWYRQDPGLGLRLIYFSYDVKMKEKGDIPEGYSVSREKKERFSLILESASTNQTSMYLCASSLGGQGDYEQYFGPGTRLTVT.

This clone was seen more than once but under ten times. This sequence joins TRBV6-5 and TRBJ1-1, with a weak D call TRBD1 (6 bases). The germline V gene has CDR1 MNHEY and CDR2 SVGAGI. The ends were cut back, 6 bases at V and 1 base at J, with 12 bases in the middle. CDR3 length: 14 residues. The CDR3 nucleotides read TGTGCCAGCAGCCAAACGGACAGGAACACTGAAGCTTTCTTT. This codes for CASSQTDRNTEAFF.

This clone is labeled medium-sized. V usage is TRBV28 and J usage is TRBJ1-1, with D tentatively TRBD1 (6 bases). Germline V gives CDR1 MDHEN, CDR2 SYDVKM. The V gene lost 2 bases and the J gene lost 7 bases, with 8 bases spanning the gap. The CDR3 totals 12 residues. CDR3 amino acids: CASSLQGFEAFF. The CDR3 nucleotides read TGTGCCAGCAGTTTACAGGGGTTTGAAGCTTTCTTT.

The chain has TRBV6-6 and TRBJ1-5, with D perhaps TRBD1 (5 bases). The CDR3 is made up of 14 amino acids. Deletions cut 8 bases from V and 4 bases from J, with 15 bases between. Looked up from germline, CDR1 is MNHNY and CDR2 is SVGAGI (reference sequence). The CDR3 loop is CASGPQEGNQPQHF. CDR3 in DNA: TGTGCCAGCGGACCACAGGAGGGGAATCAGCCCCAGCATTTT.

The chain couples TRBV28 to TRBJ1-4; 8 nucleotides line up with TRBD1. Germline-derived CDR1 and CDR2 are MDHEN and SYDVKM. CDR3 size: 15 residues. Trimming took 8 bases from V and 8 from J; bases not matched to a gene: 13. CDR3 protein: CASVTTQGAGEKLFF. The CDR3 DNA follows: TGTGCCAGCGTCACGACTCAGGGGGCGGGGGAAAAACTGTTTTTT.

The V and J genes are TRBV6-1 and TRBJ1-4; 8 bases map to TRBD1. V gave up 4 bases and J gave up 5 bases; unmatched junction bases: 3. CDR1 and CDR2 from the germline V gene are MNHNS and SASEGT. CDR3 length: 14 amino acids. The CDR3 reads CASSVGQGNEKLFF. For the CDR3, the DNA is TGTGCCAGCAGTGTCGGACAGGGAAATGAAAAACTGTTTTTT.

Note on this clone: The same CDR3 can be traced to other DNA sequences in this sample. The V and J genes are TRBV4-3 and TRBJ1-2, with 7 bases lining up with TRBD1. The CDR3 is 16 residues long. V gave up 0 bases and J gave up 6 bases; unmatched junction bases: 10. Germline CDR1 and CDR2: LGHNA and YSLEER. The chain's CDR3 is CASSQESLVGGHGYTF. CDR3 nucleotide sequence: TGCGCCAGCAGCCAAGAGTCCCTAGTAGGGGGCCATGGCTACACCTTC.

The chain recombines TRBV9 with TRBJ2-1, with TRBD2 matching 10 bases. The CDR3 runs to 15 residues. J was trimmed by 2 bases and V by 2 bases; bases with no gene match: 1. Germline CDR1 is SGDLS and CDR2 is YYNGEE. The CDR3 region has the DNA TGTGCCAGCAGCGTTACTAGCGGGGCCTACAATGAGCAGTTCTTC. Translation gives CASSVTSGAYNEQFF. The full variable domain, with the rest looked up from reference TRBV9 and TRBJ2-1, is DSGVTQTPKHLITATGQRVTLRCSPRSGDLSVYWYQQSLDQGLQFLIQYYNGEERAKGNILERFSAQQFPDLHSELNLSSLELGDSALYFCASSVTSGAYNEQFFGPGTRLTVL.

This chain uses TRBV6-5 with TRBJ2-7; D possibly corresponds to TRBD2 (6 bases). Trimming pared 6 bases from V and 1 base from J, leaving 16 bases between. In germline, CDR1 is MNHEY, CDR2 SVGAGI. The length of the CDR3 is 15 residues. CDR3 protein: CASSPGAGLSYEQYF. CDR3 nucleotide sequence: TGTGCCAGCAGCCCCGGCGCGGGGCTTTCCTACGAGCAGTACTTC.

This clone was found a few times. The rearrangement uses TRBV19 and TRBJ2-7; weak D call: TRBD1 (5 bases). The V and J ends lost 4 bases and 5 bases respectively, with 15 bases between them. In germline, CDR1 is LNHDA, CDR2 SQIVND (reference sequence). This CDR3 contains 14 residues. This chain's CDR3 is CASSTTGNWDEQYF. In nucleotides, the CDR3 is TGTGCCAGTAGTACTACAGGTAATTGGGACGAGCAGTACTTC.

This rearrangement joins TRBV2 to TRBJ2-7; a weak D match, TRBD2 (6 bases). The CDR3 has 14 residues. The V and J ends lost 6 bases and 0 bases respectively, with 12 bases between them. The V gene's germline CDR1 is SNHLY and CDR2 FYNNEI. The chain's CDR3 is CASRTDGSSYEQYF. The DNA of the CDR3 is TGTGCCAGCAGGACTGACGGGAGCTCCTACGAGCAGTACTTC. The full variable domain, rest sourced from reference TRBV2 and TRBJ2-7, is EPEVTQTPSHQVTQMGQEVILRCVPISNHLYFYWYRQILGQKVEFLVSFYNNEISEKSEIFDDQFSVERPDGSNFTLKIRSTKLEDSAMYFCASRTDGSSYEQYFGPGTRLTVT.

The chain uses TRBV7-2 and TRBJ2-7, with D possibly matching TRBD2 (5 bases). The ends were cut back, 2 bases at V and 7 bases at J, with 6 bases in the middle. The CDR3 consists of 11 residues. Germline assignment: CDR1 SGHTA and CDR2 FQGNSA. The CDR3 nucleotides are TGTGCCAGCAGCTTATCGGGAGAGCAGTACTTC. Amino acid sequence: CASSLSGEQYF.

This clone has more than one count but fewer than ten. The gene calls are TRBV6-6 and TRBJ2-3, with 9 bases matching TRBD2. The germline V gene has CDR1 MNHNY and CDR2 SVGAGI (reference sequence). The CDR3 sequence is 16 residues long. With V trimmed by 5 bases and J by 2 bases, 8 bases remained unmatched. DNA for the CDR3: TGTGCCAGCAGTCATTACGCTAGCGGGGTCACAGATACGCAGTATTTT. It is translated as CASSHYASGVTDTQYF.

The chain joins TRBV9 to TRBJ1-2; 10 nucleotides agree with TRBD1. V shed 0 bases and J 0 bases; nucleotides not matched to a gene: 11. From germline, CDR1 is SGDLS and CDR2 YYNGEE. CDR3 length: 19 amino acids. Here the CDR3 DNA reads TGTGCCAGCAGCGTAGCGGTAGGCGGACAGGGGGAGCCTAACTATGGCTACACCTTC. It translates to CASSVAVGGQGEPNYGYTF. The variable domain in full, completed from reference TRBV9 and TRBJ1-2, reads DSGVTQTPKHLITATGQRVTLRCSPRSGDLSVYWYQQSLDQGLQFLIQYYNGEERAKGNILERFSAQQFPDLHSELNLSSLELGDSALYFCASSVAVGGQGEPNYGYTFGSGTRLTVV.

This sequence joins TRBV5-4 and TRBJ2-2; weak D call: TRBD1 (5 bases). V was cut by 0 bases and J by 5 bases, with 8 bases left in between. Germline values: CDR1 SGHNT, CDR2 YYREEE (reference sequence). This CDR3 comprises 14 residues. The CDR3 region has the DNA TGTGCCAGCAGCTTGGACAGGCAAACCGGGGAGCTGTTTTTT. It codes for CASSLDRQTGELFF.

This clone was seen more than once but under ten times. This chain links TRBV6-1 with TRBJ1-5; possibly TRBD1 for D (5 bases). V lost 3 bases and J 7 bases, leaving 10 bases between the germline ends. This CDR3 region has 13 residues. The V gene's germline CDR1 is MNHNS and CDR2 SASEGT. The CDR3 nucleotides read TGTGCCAGCAGTGAGTGGTGGGGCCAGCCCCAGCATTTT. Translated: CASSEWWGQPQHF.

In its sample, this clone was seen once. The chain employs TRBV5-1 and TRBJ2-7; 9 positions match TRBD2. The CDR3 sequence is 15 residues long. Per the germline V gene, CDR1 is SGHRS and CDR2 is YFSETQ. J lost 3 bases, V lost 4 bases, and 8 bases had no gene match. CDR3 protein: CASSPIAGANYEQYF. For the CDR3, the DNA is TGCGCCAGCAGCCCAATAGCGGGGGCGAACTACGAGCAGTACTTC.